This record concerns one T cell receptor (beta chain) sequence. This clonotype appeared many times. Its antigen remains undetermined. No per-base quality is available; no much larger clone lies one base away. Sequencing was performed on an Illumina HiSeq 1500. TCRdb ran its own pipeline on the public reads, namely fastp trimming at Q25 and MiXCR clone calling, and kept in-frame beta chains. When rows share a CDR3 protein, they turn into one entry using the most common DNA and genes. The sample data list about 570,000 distinct CDR3 sequences, and approximately 40% of these were observed just once. The ten most abundant clones make up about half of the sample. This sample was included in a study of T cell repertoires in cytomegalovirus infection (dated by TCRdb to between 2018 and 2021). Study-wide context: Peptide stimulations targeted recently identified HLA-C-restricted CMV epitopes, whose presentation resists viral immunomodulation, together with well-studied HLA-B-restricted epitopes. Because public TCR beta signatures pointed to carriage of CMV infection together with the matching HLA type, the HLA type of each donor mattered for the analysis.

This specimen's treatment or condition label, per the study, means: in vitro stimulation with specific CMV peptide epitopes to enrich CMV-specific T cells. CDR1 and CDR2 are read off the germline V gene as SGHTA and FQGNSA. Germline trimming: 7 bases from V, 0 bases from J; junction bases outside gene matches: 7. Inclusive of the bounding cysteine and phenylalanine, the CDR3 is 15 residues long. The retained sequence is limited to the CDR3, 45 bases, with the frame set at the first base. Points the paper makes about the study in general: In both this cohort and an independent roughly 330-donor cohort, the cumulative frequency of public TCR beta family members distinguished carriers of CMV infection plus the relevant HLA type. The ex vivo response was dominated by HLA-C-restricted CMV-specific TCR beta clonotypes, and the single most frequent clonotype in two of eight donors was supplied by these HLA-C-restricted clonotypes.

The receptor comes from a human donor in good health (CMV status not recorded). Some clones in this sample may be carry-over from other donors' samples. The sequenced sample was cultured PBMCs, obtained from culture after CMV antigen stimulation. Recombination joined TRBV7-2 with TRBJ2-3; TRBD1 fits 7 bases in the junction. The nucleotide sequence reads TGTGCCAGCACTCAGAGGGGGCTCAGCACAGATACGCAGTATTTT. The translation is CASTQRGLSTDTQYF.